This TCR beta chain was observed in a study of blood T cell repertoires in COVID-19. Overall study: T cells, B-cell-depleted T cells, or PBMCs supplied cDNA or gDNA.

In Cohort 3, a recovered donor had either two negative PCRs, clearance, or symptom resolution. Trimming cost V 1 base and J 2 bases, with 12 bases left between them. This CDR3 has 15 residues. Germline CDR1 and CDR2: MDHEN and SYDVKM. TCRdb keeps only in-frame clones here, not all; method: immunoSEQ multiplex PCR. The sample has fewer than 350,000 clones, around 85% seen once. The J gene is TRBJ2-7, the V gene TRBV28; D perhaps matches TRBD2 (6 bases). This TCR was sampled from a woman aged 40-49 years who had recovered from COVID-19. The sequenced material came from PBMCs or T cells enriched from blood (not recorded which). The CDR3 is CASSLSGTPTYEQYF. CDR3 DNA: TGTGCCAGCAGTTTATCAGGGACTCCCACCTACGAGCAGTACTTC.